The 17 T cell receptor beta chains below were found in one sample sequenced in a study of cytomegalovirus exposure and HLA in healthy donors. Sequenced by immunoSEQ multiplex PCR; TCRdb stores in-frame clones only, minus some. The sample has more than 85,000 clones, about 95% seen once; the top ten hold 0.7% to 0.9%. Sequencing used PBMCs. These receptors all come from a woman aged 18-29 years in good health and CMV-seronegative.

CDR3 amino acids: CASSVVYSYNEQFF. The CDR3 DNA sequence: TGTGCCAGCAGTGTGGTCTATTCTTACAATGAGCAGTTCTTC. V gene TRBV6-4 combines with J gene TRBJ2-1; no reliable D call. This CDR3 has 14 residues. The germline V gene encodes CDR1 MRHNA and CDR2 SNTAGT. The V and J ends lost 4 bases and 4 bases respectively, with 11 bases between them.

The chain employs TRBV5-6 and TRBJ1-2; 8 bases match TRBD1. V gave up 4 bases and J gave up 4 bases; unmatched junction bases: 6. The CDR3 contains 14 residues. The germline gives CDR1 SGHDT, CDR2 YYEEEE. This CDR3 is CASSLPTGAYGYTF. Written as DNA, the CDR3 is TGTGCCAGCAGCCTCCCGACAGGGGCCTATGGCTACACCTTC. The full variable domain, in which reference TRBV5-6 and TRBJ1-2 provide the parts outside the CDR3, is DAGVTQSPTHLIKTRGQQVTLRCSPKSGHDTVSWYQQALGQGPQFIFQYYEEEERQRGNFPDRFSGHQFPNYSSELNVNALLLGDSALYLCASSLPTGAYGYTFGSGTRLTVV.

The rearrangement links TRBV19 to TRBJ2-5; D might be TRBD2 (5 bases). Germline CDR1 and CDR2: LNHDA and SQIVND (reference sequence). Trimming removed 0 bases at V and 5 bases at J, with 22 bases between. The length of the CDR3 is 18 residues. CDR3 residues: CASSIDRHSGGRGETQYF. The DNA for the CDR3 is TGTGCCAGTAGTATAGATCGCCACAGCGGAGGCCGCGGCGAGACCCAGTACTTC. Complete variable domain (other parts from reference TRBV19 and TRBJ2-5): DGGITQSPKYLFRKEGQNVTLSCEQNLNHDAMYWYRQDPGQGLRLIYYSQIVNDFQKGDIAEGYSVSREKKESFPLTVTSAQKNPTAFYLCASSIDRHSGGRGETQYFGPGTRLLVL.

This clone appeared once. This chain links TRBV10-3 with TRBJ2-4; D may be TRBD1 (5 bases). There are 15 residues in the CDR3. V lost 0 bases, J lost 6 bases, and 12 bases lay in between. Germline V lookup: CDR1 ENHRY, CDR2 SYGVKD. The CDR3 DNA sequence: TGTGCCATCAGTGAGTCGGGGCAGGACCCAAACATTCAGTACTTC. This encodes CAISESGQDPNIQYF.

The chain recombines TRBV7-2 with TRBJ2-7; tentative D call: TRBD2 (5 bases). There are 13 residues in the CDR3. V dropped 3 bases and J dropped 6 bases, with 12 bases sitting between them. Germline lookup yields CDR1 SGHTA and CDR2 FQGNSA. CDR3 bases: TGTGCCAGCAGCTTTGAGGGTCTCGGCGAGCAGTACTTC. It translates to CASSFEGLGEQYF.

The table lists this clone with a count of one. The V and J genes are TRBV5-4 and TRBJ1-2, with TRBD1 identical over 7 bases. There are 13 residues in the CDR3. CDR1 and CDR2 from the germline V gene are SGHNT and YYREEE (reference sequence). The junction had 2 bases not matched to a gene; V was cut back by 4 bases and J by 2 bases. CDR3 region: CASSPTGNYGYTF. In nucleotides, the CDR3 is TGTGCCAGCAGCCCGACAGGGAACTATGGCTACACCTTC.

V usage is TRBV19 and J usage is TRBJ1-2; weak D call: TRBD1 (5 bases). Trimming removed 5 bases at V and 6 bases at J, with 10 bases between. Germline CDR1 is LNHDA and CDR2 is SQIVND (reference sequence). The CDR3 contains 12 residues. The CDR3 is CASSLSRDGYTF. The DNA for the CDR3 is TGTGCCAGTAGTTTGTCCAGGGATGGCTACACCTTC.

Here the CDR3 reads CASSWGQGTETQYF. The CDR3 DNA reads as TGTGCCAGCAGTTGGGGACAGGGCACCGAGACCCAGTACTTC. J is TRBJ2-5 and V is TRBV6-6; TRBD1 agrees at 9 bases. V lost 4 bases to trimming and J lost 5 bases; unmatched junction nucleotides: 5. The CDR3 loop spans 14 amino acids. Germline loops: CDR1 MNHNY, CDR2 SVGAGI (reference sequence).

V and J are TRBV7-9 and TRBJ1-1, with D uncertain. The CDR3 runs 12 residues. Germline V gives CDR1 SEHNR, CDR2 FQNEAQ (reference sequence). Trimming left V 2 bases short and J 2 bases short, with 3 bases between. Written as DNA, the CDR3 is TGTGCCAGCAGCTTAAGCAACACTGAAGCTTTCTTT. This translates into CASSLSNTEAFF.

The chain employs TRBV27 and TRBJ2-7; TRBD2 agrees at 8 bases. The length of the CDR3 is 18 residues. V gave up 6 bases and J gave up 4 bases; unmatched junction bases: 20. The germline V gene encodes CDR1 MNHEY and CDR2 SMNVEV (reference sequence). The CDR3 region is CASSHLVGRATTSYEQYF. The CDR3 DNA reads TGTGCCAGCAGCCACCTGGTCGGGAGGGCTACCACTTCTTACGAGCAGTACTTC.

J is TRBJ2-3 and V is TRBV5-1; D uncertain. Per the germline V gene, CDR1 is SGHRS and CDR2 is YFSETQ. V gave up 2 bases and J gave up 0 bases, with 7 bases separating them. The CDR3 covers 14 residues. The CDR3 loop reads CASSFLTSTDTQYF. The CDR3 DNA reads as TGCGCCAGCAGCTTTTTGACTAGCACAGATACGCAGTATTTT.

The rearrangement links TRBV29-1 to TRBJ1-2; TRBD1 aligns across 7 bases. Germline V CDR1 and CDR2: SQVTM, ANQGSEA. V lost 1 base to trimming and J lost 4 bases; unmatched junction nucleotides: 6. The CDR3 spans 14 residues. The chain's CDR3 is CSVEGDSGSYGYTF. CDR3 bases: TGCAGCGTTGAAGGGGACAGCGGGAGCTATGGCTACACCTTC.

The rearrangement uses TRBV19 and TRBJ1-5; no definite D call. Germline CDR1 is LNHDA and CDR2 is SQIVND (reference sequence). V lost 4 bases to trimming and J lost 7 bases, with 8 bases between them. CDR3 length equals 12 residues. CDR3 sequence: CASSTPGQPQHF. Written as DNA, the CDR3 is TGTGCCAGTAGTACCCCTGGCCAGCCCCAGCATTTT.

V gene TRBV6-1 combines with J gene TRBJ2-4, with TRBD1 identical over 10 bases. The CDR3 covers 16 residues. Unmatched junction bases numbered 1, after V lost 2 bases and J lost 0 bases. CDR1 MNHNS and CDR2 SASEGT come from the germline V gene. The CDR3 region is CASSERTGGAKNIQYF. The CDR3 DNA sequence: TGTGCCAGCAGTGAAAGGACAGGGGGAGCCAAAAACATTCAGTACTTC.

The gene calls are TRBV30 and TRBJ2-7; D unclear. V lost 0 bases to trimming and J lost 7 bases, with 10 bases between them. The CDR3 has 12 amino acids. Germline loops: CDR1 GTSNPN, CDR2 SVGIG (reference sequence). The CDR3 bases are TGTGCCTGGAGTGTACTAACAAGGGAGCAGTACTTC. Residues: CAWSVLTREQYF.

The V call is TRBV6-5, the J call TRBJ1-4; D is undetermined. Trimming shortened V by 0 bases and J by 0 bases, and 8 bases separated the two germline ends. Germline CDR1 and CDR2: MNHEY and SVGAGI. This CDR3 is 16 amino acids long. The CDR3 coding sequence is TGTGCCAGCAGTTACTCTCTACAGCCAACTAATGAAAAACTGTTTTTT. Translated: CASSYSLQPTNEKLFF.

The V and J genes are TRBV7-9 and TRBJ1-1; 7 bases are a match to TRBD1. The CDR3 is made up of 14 amino acids. CDR1 is SEHNR and CDR2 is FQNEAQ in the germline V gene (reference sequence). Losses at the gene ends were 7 bases for V and 2 bases for J; bases not matched to a gene: 7. The CDR3 is CASKREGGNTEAFF. CDR3 coding DNA: TGTGCCAGCAAACGCGAAGGGGGCAACACTGAAGCTTTCTTT.